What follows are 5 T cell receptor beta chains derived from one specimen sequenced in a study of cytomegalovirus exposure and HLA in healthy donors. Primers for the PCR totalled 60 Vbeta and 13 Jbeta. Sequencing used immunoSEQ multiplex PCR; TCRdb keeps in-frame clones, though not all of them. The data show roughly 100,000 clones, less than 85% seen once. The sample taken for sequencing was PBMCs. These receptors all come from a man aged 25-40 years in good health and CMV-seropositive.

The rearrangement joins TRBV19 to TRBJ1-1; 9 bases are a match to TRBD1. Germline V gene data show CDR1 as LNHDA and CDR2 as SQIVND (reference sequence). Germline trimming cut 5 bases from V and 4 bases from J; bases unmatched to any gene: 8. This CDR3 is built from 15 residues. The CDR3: CASSSGQGGRTEAFF. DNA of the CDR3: TGTGCCAGTAGTTCGGGACAGGGAGGTCGCACTGAAGCTTTCTTT.

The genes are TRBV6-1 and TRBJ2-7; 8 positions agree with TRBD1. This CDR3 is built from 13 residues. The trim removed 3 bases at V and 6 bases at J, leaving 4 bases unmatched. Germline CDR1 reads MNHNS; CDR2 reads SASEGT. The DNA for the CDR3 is TGTGCCAGCAGTGAGACAGGGGAAGTCGAGCAGTACTTC. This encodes CASSETGEVEQYF.

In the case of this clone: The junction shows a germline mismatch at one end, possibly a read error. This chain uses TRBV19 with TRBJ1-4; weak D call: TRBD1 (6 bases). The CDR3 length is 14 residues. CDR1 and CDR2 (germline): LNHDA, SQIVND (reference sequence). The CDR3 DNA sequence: TGTGCCAGTAGTGTAGATTGGGGGCATGAAAAACTGTTTTTT. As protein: CASSVDWGHEKLFF. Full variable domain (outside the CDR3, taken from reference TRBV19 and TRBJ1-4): DGGITQSPKYLFRKEGQNVTLSCEQNLNHDAMYWYRQDPGQGLRLIYYSQIVNDFQKGDIAEGYSVSREKKESFPLTVTSAQKNPTAFYLCASSVDWGHEKLFFGSGTQLSVL.

Here the CDR3 DNA reads TGTGCCAGTAGTGAAACAGTAACCACCTACGAGCAGTACTTC. Translated, it gives CASSETVTTYEQYF. The chain uses TRBV19 and TRBJ2-5; D is unclear. The end of the DNA aligns better with TRBJ2-7, so the J call may be wrong. Germline CDR1 reads LNHDA; CDR2 reads SQIVND (reference sequence). The CDR3 runs 14 residues.

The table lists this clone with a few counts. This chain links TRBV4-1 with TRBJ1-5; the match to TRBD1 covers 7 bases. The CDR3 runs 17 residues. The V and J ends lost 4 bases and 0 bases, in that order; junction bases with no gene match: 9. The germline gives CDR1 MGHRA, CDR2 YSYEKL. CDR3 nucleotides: TGCGCCAGCAGCCTCTTCACCGGGACAGATAGCAATCAGCCCCAGCATTTT. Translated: CASSLFTGTDSNQPQHF.